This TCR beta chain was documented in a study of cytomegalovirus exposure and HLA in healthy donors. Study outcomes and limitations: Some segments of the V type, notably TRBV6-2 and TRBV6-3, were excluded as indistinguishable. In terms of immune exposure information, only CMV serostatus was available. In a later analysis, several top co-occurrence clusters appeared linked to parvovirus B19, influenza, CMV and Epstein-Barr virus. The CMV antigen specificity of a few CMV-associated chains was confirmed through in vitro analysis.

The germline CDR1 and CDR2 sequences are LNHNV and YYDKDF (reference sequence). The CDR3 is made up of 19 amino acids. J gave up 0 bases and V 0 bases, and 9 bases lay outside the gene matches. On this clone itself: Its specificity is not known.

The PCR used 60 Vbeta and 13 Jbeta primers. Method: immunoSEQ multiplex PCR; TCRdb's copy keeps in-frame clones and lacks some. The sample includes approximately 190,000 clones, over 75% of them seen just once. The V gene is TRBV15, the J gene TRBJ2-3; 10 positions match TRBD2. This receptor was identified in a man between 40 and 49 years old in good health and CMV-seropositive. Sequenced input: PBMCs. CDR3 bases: TGTGCCACCAGCAGAGATAGGAGGAGCGGGGGGGCTAGCACAGATACGCAGTATTTT. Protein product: CATSRDRRSGGASTDTQYF.